This TCR beta chain derives from a study of early T cells in non-severe SARS-CoV-2 infection. Study-level findings and limits: Comparison of clonotypes with VDJdb favored anti-spike CD8 responses while missing private and CD4 specificities.

Each cDNA molecule carried a unique molecular identifier. TCRdb redid the calling of the 5' RACE reads with MiXCR, one entry per CDR3 protein. The sample has tens of thousands of distinct CDR3 sequences, about 16% seen once; the top ten hold roughly 4%. The germline gives CDR1 SGHRS, CDR2 YFSETQ. There are 13 residues in the CDR3. Trimming removed 3 bases at V and 4 bases at J, with 9 bases between. As for this clonotype: What it recognizes is unknown.

The origin of this receptor is an adult who was a healthcare worker with PCR-confirmed SARS-CoV-2 infection or an uninfected control (not recorded which). The J gene is TRBJ2-3, the V gene TRBV5-1; a possible D gene is TRBD2 (6 bases). The sequencing here drew on whole blood, taken at baseline. CDR3 sequence reads: CASSSGDADTQYF. CDR3 in DNA: TGCGCCAGCAGCTCGGGAGATGCAGATACGCAGTATTTT.